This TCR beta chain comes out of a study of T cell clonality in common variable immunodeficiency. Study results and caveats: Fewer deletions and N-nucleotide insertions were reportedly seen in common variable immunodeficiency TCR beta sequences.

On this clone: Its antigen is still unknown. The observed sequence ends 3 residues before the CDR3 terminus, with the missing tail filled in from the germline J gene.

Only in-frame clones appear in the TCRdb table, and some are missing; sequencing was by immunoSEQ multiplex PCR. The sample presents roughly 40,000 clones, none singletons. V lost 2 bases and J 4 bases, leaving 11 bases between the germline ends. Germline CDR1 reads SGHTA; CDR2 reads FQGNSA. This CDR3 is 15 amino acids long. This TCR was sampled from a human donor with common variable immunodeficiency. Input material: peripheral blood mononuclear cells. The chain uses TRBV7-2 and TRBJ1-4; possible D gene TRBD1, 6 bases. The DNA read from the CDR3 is TGTGCCAGCAGCTTATTGGGGGCTGGTAATGAAAAA. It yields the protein CASSLLGAGNEK. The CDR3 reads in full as CASSLLGAGNEKLFF.